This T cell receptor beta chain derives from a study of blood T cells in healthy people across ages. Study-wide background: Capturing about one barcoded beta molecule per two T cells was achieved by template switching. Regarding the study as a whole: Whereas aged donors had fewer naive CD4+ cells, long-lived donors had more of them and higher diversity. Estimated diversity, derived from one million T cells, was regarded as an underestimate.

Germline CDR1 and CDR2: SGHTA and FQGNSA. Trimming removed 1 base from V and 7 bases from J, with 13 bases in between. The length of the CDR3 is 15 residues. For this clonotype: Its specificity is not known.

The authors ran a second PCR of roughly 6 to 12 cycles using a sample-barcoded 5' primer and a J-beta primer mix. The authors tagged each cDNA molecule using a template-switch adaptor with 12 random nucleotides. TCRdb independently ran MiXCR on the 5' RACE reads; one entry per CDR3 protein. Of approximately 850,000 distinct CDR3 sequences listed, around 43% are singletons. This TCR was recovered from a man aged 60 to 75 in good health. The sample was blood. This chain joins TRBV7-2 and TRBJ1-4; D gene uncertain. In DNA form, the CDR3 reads TGTGCCAGCAGCTTAGATCTGGGGTCAAGTGAAAAACTGTTTTTT. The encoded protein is CASSLDLGSSEKLFF.